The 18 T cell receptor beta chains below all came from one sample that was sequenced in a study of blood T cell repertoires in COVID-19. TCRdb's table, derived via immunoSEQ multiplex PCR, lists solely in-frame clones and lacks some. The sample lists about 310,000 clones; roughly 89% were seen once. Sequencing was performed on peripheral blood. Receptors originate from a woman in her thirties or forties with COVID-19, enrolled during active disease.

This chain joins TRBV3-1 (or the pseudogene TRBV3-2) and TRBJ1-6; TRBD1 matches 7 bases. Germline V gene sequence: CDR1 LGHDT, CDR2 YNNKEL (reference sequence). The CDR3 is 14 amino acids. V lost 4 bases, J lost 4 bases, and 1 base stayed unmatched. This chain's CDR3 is CASSLQGYNSPLHF. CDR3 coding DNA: TGTGCCAGCAGCCTACAGGGGTATAATTCACCCCTCCACTTT.

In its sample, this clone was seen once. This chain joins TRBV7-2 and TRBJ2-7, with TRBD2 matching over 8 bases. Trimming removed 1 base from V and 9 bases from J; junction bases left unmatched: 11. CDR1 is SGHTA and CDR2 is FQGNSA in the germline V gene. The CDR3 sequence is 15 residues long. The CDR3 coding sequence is TGTGCCAGCAGCTTAGTCGTCGGGGGGGAGTCTCGGCAGTACTTC. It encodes CASSLVVGGESRQYF.

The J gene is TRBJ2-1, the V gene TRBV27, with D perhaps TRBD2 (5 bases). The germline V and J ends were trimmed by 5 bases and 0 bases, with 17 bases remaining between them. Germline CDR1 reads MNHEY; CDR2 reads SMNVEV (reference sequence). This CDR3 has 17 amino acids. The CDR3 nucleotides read TGTGCCAGCAGTGCGAGGGCTAGCTCCAGCTCCTACAATGAGCAGTTCTTC. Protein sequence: CASSARASSSSYNEQFF.

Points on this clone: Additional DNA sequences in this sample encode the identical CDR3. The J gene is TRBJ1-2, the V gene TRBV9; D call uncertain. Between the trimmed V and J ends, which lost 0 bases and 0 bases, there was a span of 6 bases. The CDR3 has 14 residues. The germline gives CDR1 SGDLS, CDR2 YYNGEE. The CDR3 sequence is CASSVATANYGYTF. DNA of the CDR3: TGTGCCAGCAGCGTAGCTACGGCTAACTATGGCTACACCTTC.

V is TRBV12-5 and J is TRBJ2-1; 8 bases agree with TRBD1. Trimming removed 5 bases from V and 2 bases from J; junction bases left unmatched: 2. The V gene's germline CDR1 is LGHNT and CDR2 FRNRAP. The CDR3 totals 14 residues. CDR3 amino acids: CASGLQGAYNEQFF. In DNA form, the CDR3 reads TGTGCTAGTGGTCTACAGGGGGCCTACAATGAGCAGTTCTTC.

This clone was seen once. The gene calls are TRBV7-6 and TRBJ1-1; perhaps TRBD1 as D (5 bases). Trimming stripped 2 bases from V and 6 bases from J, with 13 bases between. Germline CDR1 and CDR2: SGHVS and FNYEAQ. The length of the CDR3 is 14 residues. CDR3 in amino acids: CASSLKDTKAEAFF. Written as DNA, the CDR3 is TGTGCCAGCAGCTTAAAGGACACTAAGGCTGAAGCTTTCTTT. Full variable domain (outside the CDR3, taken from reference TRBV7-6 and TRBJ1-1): GAGVSQSPRYKVTKRGQDVALRCDPISGHVSLYWYRQALGQGPEFLTYFNYEAQQDKSGLPNDRFSAERPEGSISTLTIQRTEQRDSAMYRCASSLKDTKAEAFFGQGTRLTVV.

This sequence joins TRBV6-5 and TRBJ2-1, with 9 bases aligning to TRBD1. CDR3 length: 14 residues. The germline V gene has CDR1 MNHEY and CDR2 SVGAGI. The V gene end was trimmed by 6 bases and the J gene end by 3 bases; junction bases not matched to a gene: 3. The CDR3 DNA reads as TGTGCCAGCAGACGGGACAGGGACTACAATGAGCAGTTCTTC. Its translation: CASRRDRDYNEQFF.

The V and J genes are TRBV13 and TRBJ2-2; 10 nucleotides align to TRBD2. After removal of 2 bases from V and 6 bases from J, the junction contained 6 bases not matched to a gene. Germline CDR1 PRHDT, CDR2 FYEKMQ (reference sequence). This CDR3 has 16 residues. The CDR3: CASSLYGLAGAGELFF. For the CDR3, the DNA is TGTGCCAGCAGCTTATACGGGCTAGCGGGAGCCGGGGAGCTGTTTTTT.

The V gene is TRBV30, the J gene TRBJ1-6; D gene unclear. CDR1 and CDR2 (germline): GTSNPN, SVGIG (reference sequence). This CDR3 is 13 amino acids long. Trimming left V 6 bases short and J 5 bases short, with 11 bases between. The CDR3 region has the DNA TGTGCCTGCCCGGCGGGGAATAATTCACCCCTCCACTTT. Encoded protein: CACPAGNNSPLHF. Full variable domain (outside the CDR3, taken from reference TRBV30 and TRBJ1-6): SQTIHQWPATLVQPVGSPLSLECTVEGTSNPNLYWYRQAAGRGLQLLFYSVGIGQISSEVPQNLSASRPQDRQFILSSKKLLLSDSGFYLCACPAGNNSPLHFGNGTRLTVT.

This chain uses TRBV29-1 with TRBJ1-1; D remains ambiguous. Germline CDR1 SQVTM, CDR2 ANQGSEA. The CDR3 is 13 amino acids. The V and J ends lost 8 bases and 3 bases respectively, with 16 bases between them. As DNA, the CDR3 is TGCAGCCCCCCCCCGGGAGAGGACACTGAAGCTTTCTTT. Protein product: CSPPPGEDTEAFF.

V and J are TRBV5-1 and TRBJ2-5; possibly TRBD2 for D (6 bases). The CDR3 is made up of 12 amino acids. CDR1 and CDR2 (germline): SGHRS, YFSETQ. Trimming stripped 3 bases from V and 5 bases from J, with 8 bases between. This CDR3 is CASSWGEETQYF. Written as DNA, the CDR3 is TGCGCCAGCAGCTGGGGGGAGGAGACCCAGTACTTC. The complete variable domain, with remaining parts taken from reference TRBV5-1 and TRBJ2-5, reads KAGVTQTPRYLIKTRGQQVTLSCSPISGHRSVSWYQQTPGQGLQFLFEYFSETQRNKGNFPGRFSGRQFSNSRSEMNVSTLELGDSALYLCASSWGEETQYFGPGTRLLVL.

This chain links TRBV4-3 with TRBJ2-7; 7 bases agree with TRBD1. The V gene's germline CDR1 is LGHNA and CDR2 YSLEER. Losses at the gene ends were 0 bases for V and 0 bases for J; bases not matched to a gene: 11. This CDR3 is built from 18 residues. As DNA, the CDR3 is TGCGCCAGCAGCCAAGACGCGAAGGCAGGGGGTTTCTCCTACGAGCAGTACTTC. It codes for CASSQDAKAGGFSYEQYF.

In DNA form, the CDR3 reads TGTGCCAGCAGTTTATCTCTCGGTGGCACTGAAGCTTTCTTT. Encoded protein: CASSLSLGGTEAFF. This chain joins TRBV28 and TRBJ1-1; no firm D call. Trimming took 1 base from V and 4 from J, leaving 10 bases between them. The CDR3 contains 14 residues. Germline CDR1 and CDR2: MDHEN and SYDVKM.

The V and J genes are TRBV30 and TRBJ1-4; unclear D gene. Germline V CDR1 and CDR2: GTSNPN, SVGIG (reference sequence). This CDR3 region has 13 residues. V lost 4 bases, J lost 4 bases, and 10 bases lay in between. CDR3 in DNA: TGTGCCTGGACGGCGGGCGTTAATGAAAAACTGTTTTTT. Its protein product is CAWTAGVNEKLFF.

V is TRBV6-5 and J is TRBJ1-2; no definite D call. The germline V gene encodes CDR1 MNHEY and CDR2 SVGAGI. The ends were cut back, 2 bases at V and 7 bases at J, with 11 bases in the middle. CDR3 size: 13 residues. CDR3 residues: CASSYPEGSGYTF. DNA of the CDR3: TGTGCCAGCAGTTACCCGGAGGGAAGTGGCTACACCTTC.

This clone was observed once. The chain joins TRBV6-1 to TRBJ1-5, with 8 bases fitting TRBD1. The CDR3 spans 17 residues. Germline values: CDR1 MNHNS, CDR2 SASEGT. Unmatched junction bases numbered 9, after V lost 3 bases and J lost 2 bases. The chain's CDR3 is CASSEDPGGSGNQPQHF. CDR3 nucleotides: TGTGCCAGCAGTGAGGATCCAGGGGGCTCTGGCAATCAGCCCCAGCATTTT.

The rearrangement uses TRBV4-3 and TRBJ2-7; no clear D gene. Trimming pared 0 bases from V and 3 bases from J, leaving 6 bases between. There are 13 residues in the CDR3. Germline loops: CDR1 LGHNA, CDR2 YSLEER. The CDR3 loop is CASSQDKSYEQYF. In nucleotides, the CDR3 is TGCGCCAGCAGCCAAGATAAGAGCTACGAGCAGTACTTC.

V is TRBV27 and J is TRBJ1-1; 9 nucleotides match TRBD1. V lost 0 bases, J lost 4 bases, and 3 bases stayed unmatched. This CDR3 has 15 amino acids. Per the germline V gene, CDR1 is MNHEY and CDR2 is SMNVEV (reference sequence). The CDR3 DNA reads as TGTGCCAGCAGTTTATCACAGGGGGCGGTCACTGAAGCTTTCTTT. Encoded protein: CASSLSQGAVTEAFF.